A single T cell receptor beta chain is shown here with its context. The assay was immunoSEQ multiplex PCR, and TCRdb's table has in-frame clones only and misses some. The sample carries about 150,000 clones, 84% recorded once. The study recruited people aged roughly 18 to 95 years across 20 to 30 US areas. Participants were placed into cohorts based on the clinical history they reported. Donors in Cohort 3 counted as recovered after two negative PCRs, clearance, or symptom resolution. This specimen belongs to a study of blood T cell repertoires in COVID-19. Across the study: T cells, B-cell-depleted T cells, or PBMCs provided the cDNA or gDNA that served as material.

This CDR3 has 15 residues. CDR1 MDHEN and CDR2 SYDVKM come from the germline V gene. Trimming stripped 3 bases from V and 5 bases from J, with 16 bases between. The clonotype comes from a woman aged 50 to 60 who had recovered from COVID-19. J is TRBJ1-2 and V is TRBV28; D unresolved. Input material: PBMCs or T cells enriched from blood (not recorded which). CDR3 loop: CASSFGGNRGYGYTF. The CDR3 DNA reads TGTGCCAGCAGTTTCGGTGGCAATCGGGGATATGGCTACACCTTC.